The clone carrying this TCR beta chain was picked up a small number of times. Antigen specificity is unknown. The length of the CDR3 is 13 residues. Germline assignment: CDR1 LGHDT and CDR2 YNNKEL (reference sequence). V was pared by 1 base and J by 6 bases, with 9 bases between. The data originate from a study of T-cell memory formation after mild COVID-19. Study summary: Clusters were largely donor specific.

Study-wide points: Balance between CD4 and CD8 was seen in clones contracting day 15 to 85, and a CD4+ lean was seen in later expanders. The pre-infection memory compartment contained some responding clones, suggesting cross-reactive memory joined.

The 5'RACE method, run with constant-segment primers, produced TCR alpha and TCR beta cDNA libraries (carrying sample barcodes and UMIs). TCRdb reprocessed the 5' RACE reads with MiXCR, giving one entry per CDR3 protein. Of about 400,000 distinct CDR3 sequences listed, 24% are singletons. This TCR came from an adult woman who had mild COVID-19 (a few samples of this study predate the infection). Cell type and time point are not known. The material sequenced was PBMCs or a T cell subset sorted from them (not recorded which). The chain carries TRBV3-1 and TRBJ1-2; D is ambiguous. CDR3: CASSQVRRDGYTF. The DNA for the CDR3 is TGTGCCAGCAGCCAAGTTAGGAGGGATGGCTACACCTTC.